Below, one T cell receptor beta chain is given with its context. Its antigen remains unidentified. This record belongs to a study of post-analysis software for immune sequencing data. Study findings and constraints: Batch-matched samples strongly co-clustered by F measure.

Built from TCR beta cDNA, the libraries had unique molecular identifiers in them. One entry per CDR3 protein results from TCRdb running MiXCR on the PCR reads. The sample lists 750,000 to 900,000 distinct CDR3 sequences; about 45% were seen once. This TCR was sampled from a girl aged 5 to 17 with multiple sclerosis. Sequencing used blood.

For the CDR3, the DNA is TGTGCCAGCAGCCCCCCCAGAACCCACGAGCAGTTCTTC. This sequence encodes CASSPPRTHEQFF. This chain uses TRBV12-3 or TRBV12-4 with TRBJ2-1; D uncertain. CDR3 length: 13 amino acids. Between the trimmed V and J ends, which lost 6 bases and 10 bases, there was a span of 16 bases.